This is a list of T cell receptor beta chains from one sample in a study of T-cell reconstitution after alpha-beta-depleted transplantation in children. TCRdb used MiXCR to reprocess the PCR reads, holding one entry per CDR3 protein. Of some 500,000 distinct CDR3 sequences in the sample, about 17% were seen once. The material sequenced was PBMCs from the stem cell graft donor, taken from the stem cell graft. Receptors were obtained from a human donor who donated a stem cell graft to a child with acute lymphoblastic leukemia. CDR3s include the opening cysteine and the closing phenylalanine or tryptophan. The D gene is left open where the match is weak. Not all rows give a size; the values are once, few, many and, for expanded clones, a class.

clone_size j_call v_call d_call cdr3_aa cdr3_nt
. TRBJ2-2 TRBV12-3/TRBV12-4 . CATHPTRELFF TGTGCCACCCACCCCACCCGGGAGCTGTTTTTT
. TRBJ2-1 TRBV20-1 TRBD2 CSARIPSGPYNEQFF TGCAGTGCTAGGATCCCTAGCGGGCCTTACAATGAGCAGTTCTTC
few TRBJ2-5 TRBV20-1 TRBD2 CSARAWGLAAQETQYF TGCAGTGCTAGAGCTTGGGGACTAGCGGCCCAAGAGACCCAGTACTTC
. TRBJ2-7 TRBV29-1 TRBD2 CSSWTSGRSYEQYF TGCAGCTCCTGGACTAGCGGGAGATCCTACGAGCAGTACTTC
. TRBJ2-2 TRBV7-9 . CASSSKVAANTGELFF TGTGCCAGCAGCTCCAAAGTGGCTGCGAACACCGGGGAGCTGTTTTTT
. TRBJ2-2 TRBV4-2 . CASSRGENTGELFF TGTGCCAGCAGCCGGGGGGAGAACACCGGGGAGCTGTTTTTT
. TRBJ2-7 TRBV7-9 . CASSFTGEAYEQYF TGTGCCAGCAGCTTCACGGGAGAGGCCTACGAGCAGTACTTC
. TRBJ2-7 TRBV7-9 . CASALPRGAGSWGEQYF TGTGCCAGCGCCCTACCCAGGGGCGCGGGATCATGGGGCGAGCAGTACTTC
. TRBJ2-2 TRBV24-1 . CATSDRDRNTGELFF TGTGCCACCAGTGACCGGGATCGAAACACCGGGGAGCTGTTTTTT
. TRBJ2-4 TRBV5-1 . CASSLDGNPLPYF TGCGCCAGCAGCTTGGATGGAAATCCTTTGCCGTACTTC
. TRBJ2-5 TRBV6-5 . CASSYGEETQYF TGTGCCAGCAGTTACGGAGAAGAGACCCAGTACTTC
. TRBJ2-7 TRBV5-1 . CASSSRSWPPTREQYF TGCGCCAGCAGCTCCCGGAGCTGGCCCCCTACTAGAGAGCAGTACTTC